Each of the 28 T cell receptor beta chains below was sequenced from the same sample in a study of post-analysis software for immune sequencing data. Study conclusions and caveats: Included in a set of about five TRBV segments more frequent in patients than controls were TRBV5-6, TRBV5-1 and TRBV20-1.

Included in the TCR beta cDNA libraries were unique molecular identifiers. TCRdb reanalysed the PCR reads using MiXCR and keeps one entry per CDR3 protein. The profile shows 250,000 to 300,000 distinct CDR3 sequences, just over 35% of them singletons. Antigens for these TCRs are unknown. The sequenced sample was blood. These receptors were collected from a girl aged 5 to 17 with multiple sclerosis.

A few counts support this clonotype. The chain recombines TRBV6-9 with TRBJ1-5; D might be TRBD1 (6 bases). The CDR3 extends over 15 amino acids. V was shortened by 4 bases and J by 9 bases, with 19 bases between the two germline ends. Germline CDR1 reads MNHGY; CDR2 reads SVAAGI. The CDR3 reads CASSFGRVDRRPQHF. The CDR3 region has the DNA TGTGCCAGCAGTTTTGGCAGGGTAGACAGGCGGCCCCAGCATTTT.

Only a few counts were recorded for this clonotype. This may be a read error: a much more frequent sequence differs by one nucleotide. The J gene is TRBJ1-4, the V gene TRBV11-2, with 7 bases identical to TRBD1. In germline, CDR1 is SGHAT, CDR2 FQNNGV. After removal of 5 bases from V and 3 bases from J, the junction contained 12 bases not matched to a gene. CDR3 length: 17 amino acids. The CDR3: CASSKGAGFPSNEKLFF. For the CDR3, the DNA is TGTGCCAGCAGCAAGGGGGCAGGGTTTCCGTCTAATGAAAAACTGTTTTTT.

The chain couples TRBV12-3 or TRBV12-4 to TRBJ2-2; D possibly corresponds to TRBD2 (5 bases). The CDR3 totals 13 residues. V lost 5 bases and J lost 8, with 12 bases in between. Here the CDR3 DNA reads TGTGCCAGCAGTGTGGCTGGAGGAGGGGAGCTGTTTTTT. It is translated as CASSVAGGGELFF.

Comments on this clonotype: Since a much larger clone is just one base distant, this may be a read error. CDR3 nucleotide sequence: TGTGCCTGCAGCTTAGGGCGGAGGACGCAGTATTTT. Its protein is CACSLGRRTQYF. This chain uses TRBV7-2 with TRBJ2-3, with D tentatively TRBD2 (5 bases). The CDR3 contains 12 residues. CDR1 and CDR2 from the germline V gene are SGHTA and FQGNSA.

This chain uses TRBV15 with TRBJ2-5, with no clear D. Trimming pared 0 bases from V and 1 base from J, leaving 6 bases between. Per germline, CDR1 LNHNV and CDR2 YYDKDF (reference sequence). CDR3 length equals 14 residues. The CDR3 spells CATSREPRQETQYF. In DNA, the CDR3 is TGTGCCACCAGCAGAGAACCGCGCCAAGAGACCCAGTACTTC.

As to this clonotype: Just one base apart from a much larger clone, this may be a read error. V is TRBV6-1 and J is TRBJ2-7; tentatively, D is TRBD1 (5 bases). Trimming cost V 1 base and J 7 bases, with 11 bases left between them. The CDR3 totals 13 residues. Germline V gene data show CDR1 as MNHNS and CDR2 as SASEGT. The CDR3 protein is CASSEGGYNEQYF. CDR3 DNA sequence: TGTGCCAGCAGTGAAGGGGGCTACAATGAGCAGTACTTC.

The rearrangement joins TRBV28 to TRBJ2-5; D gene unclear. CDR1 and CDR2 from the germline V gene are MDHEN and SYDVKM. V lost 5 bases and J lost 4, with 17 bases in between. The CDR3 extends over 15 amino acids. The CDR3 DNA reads TGTGCCAGCAGTCGACTCAAGTTCAAGAGAGAGACCCAGTACTTC. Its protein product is CASSRLKFKRETQYF. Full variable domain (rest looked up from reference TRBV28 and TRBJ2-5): DVKVTQSSRYLVKRTGEKVFLECVQDMDHENMFWYRQDPGLGLRLIYFSYDVKMKEKGDIPEGYSVSREKKERFSLILESASTNQTSMYLCASSRLKFKRETQYFGPGTRLLVL.

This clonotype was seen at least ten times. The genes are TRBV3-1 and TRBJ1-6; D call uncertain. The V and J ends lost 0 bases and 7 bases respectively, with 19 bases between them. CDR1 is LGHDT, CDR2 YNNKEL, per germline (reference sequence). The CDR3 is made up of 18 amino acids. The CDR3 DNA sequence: TGTGCCAGCAGCCAAGATCAATTCCGGCGCACAGTAAATTCACCCCTCCACTTT. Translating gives CASSQDQFRRTVNSPLHF. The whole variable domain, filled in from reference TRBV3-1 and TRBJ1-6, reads DTAVSQTPKYLVTQMGNDKSIKCEQNLGHDTMYWYKQDSKKFLKIMFSYNNKELIINETVPNRFSPKSPDKAHLNLHINSLELGDSAVYFCASSQDQFRRTVNSPLHFGNGTRLTVT.

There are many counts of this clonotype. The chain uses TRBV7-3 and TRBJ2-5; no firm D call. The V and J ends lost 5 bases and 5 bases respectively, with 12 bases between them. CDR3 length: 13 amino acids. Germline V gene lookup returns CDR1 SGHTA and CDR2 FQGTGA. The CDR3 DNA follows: TGTGCCAGCAGCGCGAGTGTTGGGGAGACCCAGTACTTC. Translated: CASSASVGETQYF.

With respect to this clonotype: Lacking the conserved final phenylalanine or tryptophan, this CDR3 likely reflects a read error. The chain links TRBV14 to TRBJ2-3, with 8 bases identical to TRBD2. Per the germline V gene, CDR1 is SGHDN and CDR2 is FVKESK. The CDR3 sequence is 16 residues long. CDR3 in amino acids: CANSLFSGTGTDTQYS. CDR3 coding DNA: TGTGCCAACAGCCTATTTAGCGGGACTGGCACAGATACGCAGTATTCT.

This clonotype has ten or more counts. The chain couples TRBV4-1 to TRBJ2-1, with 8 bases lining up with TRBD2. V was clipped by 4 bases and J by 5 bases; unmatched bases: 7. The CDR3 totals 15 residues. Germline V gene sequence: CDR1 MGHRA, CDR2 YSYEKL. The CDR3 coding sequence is TGCGCCAGCAGCCGGTCCCCACTAGCGGACAATGAGCAGTTCTTC. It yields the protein CASSRSPLADNEQFF.

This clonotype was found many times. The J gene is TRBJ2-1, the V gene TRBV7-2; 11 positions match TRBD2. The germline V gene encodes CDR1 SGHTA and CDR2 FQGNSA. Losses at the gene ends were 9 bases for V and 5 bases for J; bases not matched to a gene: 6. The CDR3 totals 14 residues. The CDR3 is CASTPGLADNEQFF. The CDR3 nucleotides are TGTGCCAGTACGCCGGGACTAGCGGACAATGAGCAGTTCTTC.

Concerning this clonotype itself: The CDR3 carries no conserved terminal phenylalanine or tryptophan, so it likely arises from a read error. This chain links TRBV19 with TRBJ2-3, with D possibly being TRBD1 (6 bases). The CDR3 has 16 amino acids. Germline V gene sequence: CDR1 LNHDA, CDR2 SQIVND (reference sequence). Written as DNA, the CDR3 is TGTGCCAGTACTCAACTACAGGGTGGGGACACAGATACACAGTATTGT. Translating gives CASTQLQGGDTDTQYC.

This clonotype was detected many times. The CDR3 nucleotides are TGCGCCAGCAGCCAAGACCAGACTAGCGCCATCCCGGGACGGTTCTTC. Its translation is CASSQDQTSAIPGRFF. This chain links TRBV4-1 with TRBJ2-1, with 8 positions matching TRBD2. V lost 0 bases, J lost 15 bases, and 16 bases stayed unmatched. CDR1 MGHRA and CDR2 YSYEKL come from the germline V gene. The CDR3 covers 16 residues.

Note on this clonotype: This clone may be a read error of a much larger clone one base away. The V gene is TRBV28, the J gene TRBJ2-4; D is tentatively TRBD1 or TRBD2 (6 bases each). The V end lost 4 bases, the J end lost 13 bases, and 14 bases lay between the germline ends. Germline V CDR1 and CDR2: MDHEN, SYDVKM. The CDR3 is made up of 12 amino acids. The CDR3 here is CASSSGAGEQYF. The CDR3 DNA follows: TGTGCCAGCAGTTCGGGGGCGGGTGAGCAGTACTTC.

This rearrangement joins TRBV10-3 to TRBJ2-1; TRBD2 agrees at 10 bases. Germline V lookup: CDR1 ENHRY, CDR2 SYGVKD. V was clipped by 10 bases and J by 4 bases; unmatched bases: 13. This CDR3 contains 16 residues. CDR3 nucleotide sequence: TGTGCCACCAGGAAGTTAGCGGGAGGACGATACAATGAGCAGTTCTTC. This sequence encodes CATRKLAGGRYNEQFF.

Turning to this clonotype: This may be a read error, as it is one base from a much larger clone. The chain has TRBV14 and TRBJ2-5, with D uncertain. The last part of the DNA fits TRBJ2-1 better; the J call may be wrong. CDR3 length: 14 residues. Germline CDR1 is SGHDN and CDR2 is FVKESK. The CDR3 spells CASSQENKQETQFF. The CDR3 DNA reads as TGTGCCAGCAGCCAAGAGAACAAACAAGAGACCCAGTTCTTC.

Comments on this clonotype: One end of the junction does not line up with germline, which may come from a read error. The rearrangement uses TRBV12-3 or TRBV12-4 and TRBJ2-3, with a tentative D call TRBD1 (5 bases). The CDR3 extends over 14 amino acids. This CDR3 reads CASSSYMHTGTQDF. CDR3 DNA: TGTGCCAGCAGTTCCTACATGCACACAGGTACGCAGGATTTT.

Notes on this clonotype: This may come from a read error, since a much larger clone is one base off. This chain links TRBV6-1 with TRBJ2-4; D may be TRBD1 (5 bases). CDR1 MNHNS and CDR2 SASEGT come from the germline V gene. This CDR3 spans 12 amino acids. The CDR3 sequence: CTSSKDTTPQYF. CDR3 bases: TGTACCAGCAGTAAGGACACAACACCTCAGTACTTC.

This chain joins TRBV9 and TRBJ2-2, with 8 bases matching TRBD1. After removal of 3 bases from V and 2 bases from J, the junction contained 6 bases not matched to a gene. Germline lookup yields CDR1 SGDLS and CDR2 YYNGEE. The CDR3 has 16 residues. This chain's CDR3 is CASSASTGGNTGELFF. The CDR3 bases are TGTGCCAGCAGCGCCTCCACAGGGGGAAACACCGGGGAGCTGTTTTTT.

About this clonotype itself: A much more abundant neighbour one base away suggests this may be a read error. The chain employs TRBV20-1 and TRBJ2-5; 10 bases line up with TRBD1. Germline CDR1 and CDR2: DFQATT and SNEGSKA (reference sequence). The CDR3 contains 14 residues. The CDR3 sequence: CGATLTGGLETQYF. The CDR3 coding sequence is TGCGGTGCTACCCTGACAGGGGGCTTGGAGACCCAGTACTTC.

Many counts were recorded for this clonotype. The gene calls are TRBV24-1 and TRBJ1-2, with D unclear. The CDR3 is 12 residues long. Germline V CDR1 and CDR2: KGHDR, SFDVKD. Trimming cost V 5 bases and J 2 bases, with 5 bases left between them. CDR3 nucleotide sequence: TGTGCCACCAGTGTCGGAAACTATGGCTACACCTTC. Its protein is CATSVGNYGYTF.

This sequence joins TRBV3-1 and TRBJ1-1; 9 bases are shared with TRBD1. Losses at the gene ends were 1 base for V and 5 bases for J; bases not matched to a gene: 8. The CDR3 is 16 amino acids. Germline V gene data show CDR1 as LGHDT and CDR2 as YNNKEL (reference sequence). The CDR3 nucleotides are TGTGCCAGCAGCCAAGGACAGGGGGGGACAGGGACTGAAGCTTTCTTT. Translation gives CASSQGQGGTGTEAFF. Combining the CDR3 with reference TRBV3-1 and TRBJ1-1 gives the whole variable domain DTAVSQTPKYLVTQMGNDKSIKCEQNLGHDTMYWYKQDSKKFLKIMFSYNNKELIINETVPNRFSPKSPDKAHLNLHINSLELGDSAVYFCASSQGQGGTGTEAFFGQGTRLTVV.

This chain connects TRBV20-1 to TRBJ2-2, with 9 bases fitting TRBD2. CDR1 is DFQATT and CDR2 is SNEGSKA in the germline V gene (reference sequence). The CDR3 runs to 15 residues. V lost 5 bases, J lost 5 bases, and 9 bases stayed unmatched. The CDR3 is CSARSGRVGTGELFF. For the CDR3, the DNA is TGCAGTGCTCGTAGCGGGAGAGTGGGTACCGGGGAGCTGTTTTTT.

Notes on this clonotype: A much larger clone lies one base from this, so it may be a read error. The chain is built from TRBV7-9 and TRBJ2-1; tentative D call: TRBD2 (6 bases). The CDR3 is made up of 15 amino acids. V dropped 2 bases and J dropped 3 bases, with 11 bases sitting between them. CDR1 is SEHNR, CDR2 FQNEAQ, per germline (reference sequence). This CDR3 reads CASSLMQGGYNEQFF. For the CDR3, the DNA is TGTGCCAGCAGCTTAATGCAGGGAGGCTACAATGAGCAGTTCTTC.

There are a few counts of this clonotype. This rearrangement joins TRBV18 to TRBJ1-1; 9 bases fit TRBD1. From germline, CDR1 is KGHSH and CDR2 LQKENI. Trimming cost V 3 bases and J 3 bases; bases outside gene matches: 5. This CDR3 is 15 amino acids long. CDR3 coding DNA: TGTGCCAGCTCACCCGGGACAGGGTGGGACACTGAAGCTTTCTTT. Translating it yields CASSPGTGWDTEAFF.

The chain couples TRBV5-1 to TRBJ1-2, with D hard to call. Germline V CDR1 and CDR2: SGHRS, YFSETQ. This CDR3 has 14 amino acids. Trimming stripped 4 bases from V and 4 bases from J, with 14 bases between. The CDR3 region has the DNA TGCGCCAGCAGCCACAAGGACGGAACCTATGGCTACACCTTC. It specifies CASSHKDGTYGYTF.

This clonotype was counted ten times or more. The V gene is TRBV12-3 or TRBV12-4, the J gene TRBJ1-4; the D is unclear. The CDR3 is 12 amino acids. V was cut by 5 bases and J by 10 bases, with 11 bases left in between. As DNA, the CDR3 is TGTGCCAGCAGTAACCGGGGTGGAAAACTGTTTTTT. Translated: CASSNRGGKLFF.